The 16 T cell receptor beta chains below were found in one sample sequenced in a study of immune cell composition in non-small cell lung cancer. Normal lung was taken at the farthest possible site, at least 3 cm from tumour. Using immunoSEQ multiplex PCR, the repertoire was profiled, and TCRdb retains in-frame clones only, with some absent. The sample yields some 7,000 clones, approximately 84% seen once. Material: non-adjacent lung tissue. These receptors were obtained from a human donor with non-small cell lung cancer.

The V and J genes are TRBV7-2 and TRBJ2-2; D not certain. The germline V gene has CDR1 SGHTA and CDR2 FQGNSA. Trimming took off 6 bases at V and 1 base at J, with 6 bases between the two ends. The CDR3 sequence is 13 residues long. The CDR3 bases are TGTGCCAGCAGACCAATGAACACCGGGGAGCTGTTTTTT. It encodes CASRPMNTGELFF. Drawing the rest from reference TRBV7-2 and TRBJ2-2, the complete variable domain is GAGVSQSPSNKVTEKGKDVELRCDPISGHTALYWYRQSLGQGLEFLIYFQGNSAPDKSGLPSDRFSAERTGGSVSTLTIQRTQQEDSAVYLCASRPMNTGELFFGEGSRLTVL.

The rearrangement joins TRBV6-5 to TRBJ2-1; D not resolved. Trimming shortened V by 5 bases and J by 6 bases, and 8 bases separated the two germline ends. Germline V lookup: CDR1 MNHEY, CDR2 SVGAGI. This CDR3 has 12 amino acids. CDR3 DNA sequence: TGTGCCAGCAGTAATCAGCTCAATGAGCAGTTCTTC. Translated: CASSNQLNEQFF.

The CDR3 coding sequence is TGTGCCAGCAGCCTTGGAACATCTGAAGCTTTCTTT. Translation: CASSLGTSEAFF. The rearrangement joins TRBV28 to TRBJ1-1; D remains unclear. Germline-derived CDR1 and CDR2 are MDHEN and SYDVKM. V was clipped by 6 bases and J by 6 bases, with 11 bases between them. This CDR3 has 12 amino acids.

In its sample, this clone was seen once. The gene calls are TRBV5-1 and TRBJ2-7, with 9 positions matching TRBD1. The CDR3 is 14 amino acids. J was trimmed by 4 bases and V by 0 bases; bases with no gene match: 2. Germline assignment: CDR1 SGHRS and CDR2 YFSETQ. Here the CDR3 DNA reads TGCGCCAGCAGCTTGGAGACAGGGGGATACGAGCAGTACTTC. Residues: CASSLETGGYEQYF.

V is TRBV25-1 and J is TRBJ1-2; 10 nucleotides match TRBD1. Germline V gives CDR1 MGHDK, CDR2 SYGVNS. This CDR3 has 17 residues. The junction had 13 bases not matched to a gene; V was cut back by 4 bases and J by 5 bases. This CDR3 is CASSGRDRGRGLYGYTF. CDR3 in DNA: TGTGCCAGCAGTGGCCGGGACAGGGGAAGGGGGCTTTATGGCTACACCTTC.

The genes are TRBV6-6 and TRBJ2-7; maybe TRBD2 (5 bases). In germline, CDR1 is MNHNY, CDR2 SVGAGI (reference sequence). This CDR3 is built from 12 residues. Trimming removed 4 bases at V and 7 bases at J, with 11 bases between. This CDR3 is CASSSGNHEQYF. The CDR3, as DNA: TGTGCCAGCAGTTCGGGGAACCATGAGCAGTACTTC.

The CDR3 DNA is TGTGCCAGCAGCTTCAAAGGGGCTGATGGCTACACCTTC. It yields the protein CASSFKGADGYTF. The chain couples TRBV7-2 to TRBJ1-2; D might be TRBD1 (5 bases). This CDR3 contains 13 residues. Germline-derived CDR1 and CDR2 are SGHTA and FQGNSA. Trimming shortened V by 3 bases and J by 6 bases, and 11 bases separated the two germline ends. Full variable domain (outside the CDR3, taken from reference TRBV7-2 and TRBJ1-2): GAGVSQSPSNKVTEKGKDVELRCDPISGHTALYWYRQSLGQGLEFLIYFQGNSAPDKSGLPSDRFSAERTGGSVSTLTIQRTQQEDSAVYLCASSFKGADGYTFGSGTRLTVV.

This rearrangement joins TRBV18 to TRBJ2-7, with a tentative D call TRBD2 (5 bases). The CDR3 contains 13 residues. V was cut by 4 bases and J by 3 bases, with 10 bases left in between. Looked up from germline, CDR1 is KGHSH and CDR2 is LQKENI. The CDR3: CASSREGNYEQYF. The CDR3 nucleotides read TGTGCCAGCTCACGAGAGGGAAACTACGAGCAGTACTTC.

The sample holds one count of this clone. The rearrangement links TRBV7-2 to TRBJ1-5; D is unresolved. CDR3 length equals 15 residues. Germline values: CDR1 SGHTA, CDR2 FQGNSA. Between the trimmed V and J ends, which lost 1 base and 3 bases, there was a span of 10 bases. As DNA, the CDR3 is TGTGCCAGCAGCTTAGAATCGGGGTACAATCAGCCCCAGCATTTT. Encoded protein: CASSLESGYNQPQHF.

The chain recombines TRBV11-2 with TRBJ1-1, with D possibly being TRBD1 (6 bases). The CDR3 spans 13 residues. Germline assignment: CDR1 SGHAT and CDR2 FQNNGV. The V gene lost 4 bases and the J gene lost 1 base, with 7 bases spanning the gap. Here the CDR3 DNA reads TGTGCCAGCAGCTGGGGACAGAACACTGAAGCTTTCTTT. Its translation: CASSWGQNTEAFF.

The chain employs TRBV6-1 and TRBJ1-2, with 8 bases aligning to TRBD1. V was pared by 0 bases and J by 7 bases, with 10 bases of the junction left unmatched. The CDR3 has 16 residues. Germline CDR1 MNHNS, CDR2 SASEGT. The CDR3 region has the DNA TGTGCCAGCAGTGAAGCCTGGACAGGGAGGGTTTTTGGCTACACCTTC. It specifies CASSEAWTGRVFGYTF.

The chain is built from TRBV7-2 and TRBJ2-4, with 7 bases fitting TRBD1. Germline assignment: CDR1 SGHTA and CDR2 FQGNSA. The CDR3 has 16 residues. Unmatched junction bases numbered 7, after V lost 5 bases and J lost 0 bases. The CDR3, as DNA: TGTGCCAGCAGCCTTGACAGGGTAGGAGCCAAAAACATTCAGTACTTC. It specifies CASSLDRVGAKNIQYF.

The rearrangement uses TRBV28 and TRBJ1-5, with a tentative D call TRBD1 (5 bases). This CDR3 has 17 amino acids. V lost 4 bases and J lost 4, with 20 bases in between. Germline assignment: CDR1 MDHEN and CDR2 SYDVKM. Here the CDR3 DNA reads TGTGCCAGCAGTTCCCCAGGGCAGAAGGGGAATAATCAGCCCCAGCATTTT. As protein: CASSSPGQKGNNQPQHF.

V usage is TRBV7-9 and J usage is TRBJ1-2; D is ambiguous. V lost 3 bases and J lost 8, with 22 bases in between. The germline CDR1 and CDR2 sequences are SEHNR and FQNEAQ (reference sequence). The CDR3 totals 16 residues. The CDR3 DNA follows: TGTGCCAGCAGCTTGGGAGGGCTCCAGTGGTCGAGGGGCTACACCTTC. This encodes CASSLGGLQWSRGYTF.

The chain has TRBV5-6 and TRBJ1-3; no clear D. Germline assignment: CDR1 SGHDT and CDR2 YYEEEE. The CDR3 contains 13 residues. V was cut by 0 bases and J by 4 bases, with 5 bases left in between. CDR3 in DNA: TGTGCCAGCAGCTTGGGGATGGGAAACACCATATATTTT. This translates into CASSLGMGNTIYF.

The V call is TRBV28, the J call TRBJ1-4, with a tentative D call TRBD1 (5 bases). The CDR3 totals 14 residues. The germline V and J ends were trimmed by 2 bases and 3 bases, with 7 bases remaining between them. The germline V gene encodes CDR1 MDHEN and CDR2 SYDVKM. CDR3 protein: CASSLGGANEKLFF. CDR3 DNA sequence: TGTGCCAGCAGTTTAGGAGGGGCTAATGAAAAACTGTTTTTT.